The T cell receptor beta chain under discussion was sequenced for a study of molecular identifiers for immune sequencing clone quantification. The V and J ends lost 5 bases and 5 bases, in that order; junction bases with no gene match: 8. Germline V gene lookup returns CDR1 SEHNR and CDR2 FQNEAQ (reference sequence). The CDR3 covers 16 residues. The authors gated naive CD8 T cells as CD8+CD4-CCR7+CD45RA+ for sorting. TCRdb called the PCR reads again in MiXCR, with one record for every CDR3 protein. Altogether just over 40,000 distinct CDR3 sequences are present, roughly 20% being singletons, with the ten largest covering approximately 6.4%. Study observations and caveats: Detecting spiked Jurkat TCR RNA from one cell among approximately 1 million naive cells was reportedly possible.

Many counts were recorded for this clonotype. Its antigen is not identified. The sample comprised naive CD8+ T cells from blood, with Jurkat cell RNA spiked in. Subset given: FACS-sorted CD8+CD4-CCR7+CD45RA+ naive T cells. The clonotype was recovered from a human donor in good health. Some libraries in this study had Jurkat cell RNA spiked in. This rearrangement joins TRBV7-9 to TRBJ2-5, with 13 positions matching TRBD2. The CDR3 DNA is TGTGCCAGCAGCCCAGGACTAGCGGGAGTCGGGGAGACCCAGTACTTC. Amino acids: CASSPGLAGVGETQYF. Together with reference TRBV7-9 and TRBJ2-5, the CDR3 gives the full variable domain: DTGVSQNPRHKITKRGQNVTFRCDPISEHNRLYWYRQTLGQGPEFLTYFQNEAQLEKSRLLSDRFSAERPKGSFSTLEIQRTEQGDSAMYLCASSPGLAGVGETQYFGPGTRLLVL.